This T cell receptor beta chain emerged from a study of CD4 T cells in relation to SARS-CoV-2 and coronaviruses. Study-wide background: Crossreactive spike epitopes shared across donors were mapped to their HLA restriction. Overall study results and limits: No donor gave both pre-pandemic and post-infection samples.

The unexposed donors gave CD4+ T cells in about 2011-2019, prior to COVID-19. The protocol was immunoSEQ multiplex PCR, while the TCRdb copy is restricted to in-frame clones and leaves out a portion. The sample yields 65,000 or so clones, approximately 87% seen once. Turning to this clone: Antigen unknown.

This CDR3 region has 13 residues. Trimming stripped 8 bases from V and 0 bases from J, with 9 bases between. The germline V gene has CDR1 KGHSY and CDR2 FQNENV. The receptor's source is a human donor in good health. The gene calls are TRBV16 and TRBJ2-3; no definite D call. The sample consisted of memory CD4+ T cells from PBMCs. The CDR3 loop reads CASAVASTDTQYF. CDR3 in DNA: TGTGCCAGCGCGGTAGCTAGCACAGATACGCAGTATTTT.